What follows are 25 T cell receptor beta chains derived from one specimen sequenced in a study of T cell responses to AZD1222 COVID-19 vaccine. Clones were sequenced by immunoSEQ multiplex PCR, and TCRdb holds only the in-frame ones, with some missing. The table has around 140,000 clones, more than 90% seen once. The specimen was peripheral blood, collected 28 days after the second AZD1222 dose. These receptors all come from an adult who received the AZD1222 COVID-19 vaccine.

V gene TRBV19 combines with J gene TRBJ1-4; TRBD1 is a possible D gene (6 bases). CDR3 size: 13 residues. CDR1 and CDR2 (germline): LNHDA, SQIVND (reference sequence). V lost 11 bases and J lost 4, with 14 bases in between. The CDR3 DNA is TGTGCCTCCAGTAGACAGGTTAATGAAAAACTGTTTTTT. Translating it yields CASSRQVNEKLFF.

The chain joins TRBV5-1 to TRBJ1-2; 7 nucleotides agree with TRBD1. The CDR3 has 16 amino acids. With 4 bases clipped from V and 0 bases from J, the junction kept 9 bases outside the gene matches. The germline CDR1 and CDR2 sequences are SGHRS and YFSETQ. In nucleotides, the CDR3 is TGCGCCAGCAGCCTACTAACCGGGACAGCTAACTATGGCTACACCTTC. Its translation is CASSLLTGTANYGYTF.

The CDR3: CASSEGLASDTQYF. The DNA for the CDR3 is TGCGCCAGCAGCGAGGGACTAGCGTCCGATACGCAGTATTTT. The chain couples TRBV5-1 to TRBJ2-3; 10 nucleotides line up with TRBD2. Germline CDR1 reads SGHRS; CDR2 reads YFSETQ. The CDR3 runs 14 residues. J lost 6 bases, V lost 4 bases, and 5 bases had no gene match.

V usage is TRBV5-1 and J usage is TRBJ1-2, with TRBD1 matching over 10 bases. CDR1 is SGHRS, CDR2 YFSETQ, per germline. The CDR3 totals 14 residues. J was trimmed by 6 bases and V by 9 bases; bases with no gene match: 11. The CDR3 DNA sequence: TGCGCCAACGCAGGGACAGGGGTATGGGATGGCTACACCTTC. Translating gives CANAGTGVWDGYTF.

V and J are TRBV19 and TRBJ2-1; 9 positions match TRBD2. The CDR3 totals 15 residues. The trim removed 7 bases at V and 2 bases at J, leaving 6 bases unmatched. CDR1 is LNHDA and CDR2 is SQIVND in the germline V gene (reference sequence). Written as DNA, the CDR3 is TGTGCCAGTACGAAGCGGGAGGCCACCTACAATGAGCAGTTCTTC. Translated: CASTKREATYNEQFF.

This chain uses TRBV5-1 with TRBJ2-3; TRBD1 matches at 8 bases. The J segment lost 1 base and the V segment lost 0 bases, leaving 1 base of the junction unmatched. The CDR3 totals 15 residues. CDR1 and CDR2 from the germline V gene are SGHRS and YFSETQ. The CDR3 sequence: CASSLAGQGTDTQYF. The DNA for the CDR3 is TGCGCCAGCAGCTTGGCGGGACAGGGCACAGATACGCAGTATTTT.

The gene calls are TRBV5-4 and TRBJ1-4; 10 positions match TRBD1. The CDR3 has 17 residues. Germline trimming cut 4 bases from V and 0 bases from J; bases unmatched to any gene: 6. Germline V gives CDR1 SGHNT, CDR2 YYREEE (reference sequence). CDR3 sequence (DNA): TGTGCCAGCAGCCGAGCCGGGACAGGGGCAACTAATGAAAAACTGTTTTTT. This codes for CASSRAGTGATNEKLFF.

This chain's CDR3 is CASSPTSPLGEAFF. The CDR3 nucleotides are TGTGCCAGCTCACCAACGAGTCCGCTGGGTGAAGCTTTCTTT. V gene TRBV18 combines with J gene TRBJ1-1; no definite D call. Per the germline V gene, CDR1 is KGHSH and CDR2 is LQKENI. This CDR3 is built from 14 residues. V was trimmed by 2 bases and J by 7 bases, leaving 14 bases between them.

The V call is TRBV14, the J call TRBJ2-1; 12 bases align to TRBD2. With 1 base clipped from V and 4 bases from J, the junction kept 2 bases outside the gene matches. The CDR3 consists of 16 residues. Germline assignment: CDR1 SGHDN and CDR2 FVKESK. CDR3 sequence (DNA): TGTGCCAGCAGCCAAGTGACTAGCGGGGGTTACAATGAGCAGTTCTTC. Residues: CASSQVTSGGYNEQFF.

The CDR3 loop reads CASSPGGSSYEQYF. The CDR3 nucleotides read TGTGCCAGCAGCCCGGGGGGTTCATCCTACGAGCAGTACTTC. V is TRBV7-2 and J is TRBJ2-7; 7 nucleotides agree with TRBD2. Unmatched junction bases numbered 5, after V lost 5 bases and J lost 1 base. The CDR3 sequence is 14 residues long. Germline V CDR1 and CDR2: SGHTA, FQGNSA.

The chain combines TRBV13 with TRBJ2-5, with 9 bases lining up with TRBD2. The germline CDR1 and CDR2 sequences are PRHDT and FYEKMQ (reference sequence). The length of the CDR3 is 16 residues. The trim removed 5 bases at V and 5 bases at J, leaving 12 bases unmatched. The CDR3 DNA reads TGTGCCAGCAGCCCCCCAGGGACTAGCAACTTGGAGACCCAGTACTTC. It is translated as CASSPPGTSNLETQYF.

CDR3 sequence reads: CSVGGPPAEAFF. CDR3 in DNA: TGCAGCGTCGGAGGGCCTCCAGCGGAAGCTTTCTTT. The gene calls are TRBV29-1 and TRBJ1-1, with unresolved D. Germline V gene lookup returns CDR1 SQVTM and CDR2 ANQGSEA. The CDR3 loop spans 12 amino acids. Trimming took 6 bases from V and 8 from J, leaving 16 bases between them.

In DNA, the CDR3 is TGTGCCAGCAGCAACAGTCGGGGGGCCTCCTACGAGCAGTACTTC. Its protein is CASSNSRGASYEQYF. The chain combines TRBV5-5 with TRBJ2-7, with a tentative D call TRBD2 (7 bases). The V end lost 4 bases, the J end lost 0 bases, and 14 bases lay between the germline ends. The CDR3 contains 15 residues. Looked up from germline, CDR1 is SGHKS and CDR2 is YYEKEE (reference sequence).

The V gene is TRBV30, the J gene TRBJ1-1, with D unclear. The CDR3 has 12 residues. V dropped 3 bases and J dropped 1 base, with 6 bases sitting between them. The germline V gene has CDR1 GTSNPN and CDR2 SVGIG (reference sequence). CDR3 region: CAWSHWNTEAFF. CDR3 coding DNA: TGTGCCTGGAGCCACTGGAACACTGAAGCTTTCTTT.

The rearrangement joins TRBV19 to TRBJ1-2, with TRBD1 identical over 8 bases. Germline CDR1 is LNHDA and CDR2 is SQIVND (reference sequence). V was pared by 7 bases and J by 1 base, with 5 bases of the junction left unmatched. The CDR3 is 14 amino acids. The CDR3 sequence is CASNRDRGNYGYTF. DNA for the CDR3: TGTGCCAGTAACCGCGACAGGGGTAACTATGGCTACACCTTC.

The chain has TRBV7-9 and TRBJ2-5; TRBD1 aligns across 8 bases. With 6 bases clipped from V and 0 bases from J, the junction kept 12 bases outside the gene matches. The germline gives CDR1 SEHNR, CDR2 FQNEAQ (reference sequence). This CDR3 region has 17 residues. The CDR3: CASSSVWGQAYQETQYF. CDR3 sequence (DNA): TGTGCCAGCAGTTCTGTGTGGGGACAGGCTTACCAAGAGACCCAGTACTTC.

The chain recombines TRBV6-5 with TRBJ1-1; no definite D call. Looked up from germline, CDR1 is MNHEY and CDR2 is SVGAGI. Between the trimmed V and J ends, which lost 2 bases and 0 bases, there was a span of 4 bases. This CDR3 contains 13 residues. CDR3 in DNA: TGTGCCAGCAGTTACAGACTGAACACTGAAGCTTTCTTT. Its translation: CASSYRLNTEAFF.

DNA for the CDR3: TGCGCCAGCAAGGTGGGGGATAGCAATCAGCCCCAGCATTTT. Protein sequence: CASKVGDSNQPQHF. The rearrangement joins TRBV5-1 to TRBJ1-5, with a possible D match to TRBD1 (5 bases). The CDR3 covers 14 residues. The germline V and J ends were trimmed by 6 bases and 0 bases, with 10 bases remaining between them. Germline CDR1 SGHRS, CDR2 YFSETQ.

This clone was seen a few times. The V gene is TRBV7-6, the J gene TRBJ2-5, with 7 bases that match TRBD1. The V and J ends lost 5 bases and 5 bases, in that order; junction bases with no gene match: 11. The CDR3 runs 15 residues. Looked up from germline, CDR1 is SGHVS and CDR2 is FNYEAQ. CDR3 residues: CASSLGQRLWETQYF. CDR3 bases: TGTGCCAGCAGCCTGGGACAGCGCTTGTGGGAGACCCAGTACTTC.

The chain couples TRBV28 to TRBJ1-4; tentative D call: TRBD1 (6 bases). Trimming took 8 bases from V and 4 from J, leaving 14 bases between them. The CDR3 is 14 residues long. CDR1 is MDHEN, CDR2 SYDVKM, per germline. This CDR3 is CASALGQFNEKLFF. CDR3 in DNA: TGTGCCAGCGCATTAGGACAGTTTAATGAAAAACTGTTTTTT.

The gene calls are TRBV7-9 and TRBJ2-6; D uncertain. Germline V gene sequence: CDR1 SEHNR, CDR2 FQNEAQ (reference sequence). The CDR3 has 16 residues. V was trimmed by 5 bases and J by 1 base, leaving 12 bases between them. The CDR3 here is CASSRTDRSGANVLTF. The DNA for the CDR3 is TGTGCCAGCAGCAGAACAGACCGGTCTGGGGCCAACGTCCTGACTTTC.

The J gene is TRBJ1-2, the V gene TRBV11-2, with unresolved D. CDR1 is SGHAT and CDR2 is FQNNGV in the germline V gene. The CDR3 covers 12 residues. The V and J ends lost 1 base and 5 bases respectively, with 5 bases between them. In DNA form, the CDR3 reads TGTGCCAGCAGCTTAGTGGGGTATGGCTACACCTTC. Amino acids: CASSLVGYGYTF.

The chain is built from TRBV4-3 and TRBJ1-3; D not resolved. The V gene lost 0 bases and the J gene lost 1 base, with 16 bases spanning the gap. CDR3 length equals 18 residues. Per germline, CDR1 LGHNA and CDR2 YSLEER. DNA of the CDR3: TGCGCCAGCAGCCAAGAGGGAGGGTTTTTCCTTTCTGGAAACACCATATATTTT. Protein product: CASSQEGGFFLSGNTIYF.

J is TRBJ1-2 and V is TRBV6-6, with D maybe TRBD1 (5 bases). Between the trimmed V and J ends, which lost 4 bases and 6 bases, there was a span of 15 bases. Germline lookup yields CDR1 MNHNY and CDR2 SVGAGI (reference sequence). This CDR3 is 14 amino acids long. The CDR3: CASSSGLQGDGYTF. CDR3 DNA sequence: TGTGCCAGCAGTTCAGGGCTCCAGGGCGATGGCTACACCTTC.

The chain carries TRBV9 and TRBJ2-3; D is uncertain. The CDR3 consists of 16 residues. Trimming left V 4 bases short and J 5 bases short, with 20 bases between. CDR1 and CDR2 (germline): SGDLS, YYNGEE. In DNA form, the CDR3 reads TGTGCCAGCAGCCCTTTGGTGGGAAGGTTGGGAGATACGCAGTATTTT. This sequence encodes CASSPLVGRLGDTQYF.